One sample yielded the 7 T cell receptor beta chains listed below, sequenced in a study of cytomegalovirus exposure and HLA in healthy donors. PCR primers comprised 60 Vbeta and 13 Jbeta primers. The method was immunoSEQ multiplex PCR; TCRdb's version includes in-frame clones alone and lacks a portion of them. The sample comprises about 140,000 clones, 75% to 90% of which are singletons, and roughly 4.8% rests with the top ten. Source material: PBMCs. Source of these receptors: a man aged 40-49 years in good health and CMV-seronegative.

This clone occurred once. The rearrangement links TRBV19 to TRBJ1-1, with unresolved D. The CDR3 length is 14 residues. The germline gives CDR1 LNHDA, CDR2 SQIVND (reference sequence). V was cut by 4 bases and J by 3 bases, with 12 bases left in between. CDR3 residues: CASSRDYTYTEAFF. In DNA, the CDR3 is TGTGCCAGTAGTAGAGATTACACCTACACTGAAGCTTTCTTT.

The chain couples TRBV5-1 to TRBJ2-7, with 14 bases matching TRBD2. The CDR3 runs 14 residues. From germline, CDR1 is SGHRS and CDR2 YFSETQ. Trimming took 4 bases from V and 6 from J; bases not matched to a gene: 3. CDR3 nucleotides: TGCGCCAGCAGCCAGGGACTAGCGGGGGTCGAGCAGTACTTC. Its protein product is CASSQGLAGVEQYF.

The chain uses TRBV29-1 and TRBJ1-4, with a weak D call TRBD1 (6 bases). The germline V gene has CDR1 SQVTM and CDR2 ANQGSEA. The length of the CDR3 is 15 residues. V gave up 6 bases and J gave up 7 bases, with 21 bases separating them. The CDR3 spells CSVRVGWQGSEKLFF. The DNA of the CDR3 is TGCAGCGTCCGAGTGGGGTGGCAGGGGAGTGAAAAACTGTTTTTT.

The chain employs TRBV5-1 and TRBJ2-7; possibly TRBD2 for D (5 bases). V dropped 0 bases and J dropped 2 bases, with 6 bases sitting between them. Germline V CDR1 and CDR2: SGHRS, YFSETQ. This CDR3 contains 13 residues. The CDR3 nucleotides read TGCGCCAGCAGCTTGGAGGGAGCCTACGAGCAGTACTTC. Protein sequence: CASSLEGAYEQYF.

This clone was counted a single time. This chain connects TRBV9 to TRBJ2-3; 8 positions match TRBD1. V lost 0 bases to trimming and J lost 2 bases; unmatched junction nucleotides: 2. The V gene's germline CDR1 is SGDLS and CDR2 YYNGEE. This CDR3 has 15 residues. For the CDR3, the DNA is TGTGCCAGCAGCGTAGAGGGACAGGCCACAGATACGCAGTATTTT. The encoded protein is CASSVEGQATDTQYF.

The chain employs TRBV28 and TRBJ2-7; 7 bases map to TRBD2. Germline V CDR1 and CDR2: MDHEN, SYDVKM. CDR3 length: 14 amino acids. V lost 9 bases, J lost 4 bases, and 12 bases stayed unmatched. The CDR3 DNA reads TGTGCCAGTACCCGGGGGGTTGCCACTTACGAGCAGTACTTC. Translated, it gives CASTRGVATYEQYF.

The genes are TRBV18 and TRBJ1-1, with D perhaps matching TRBD1 (6 bases). V lost 5 bases, J lost 0 bases, and 7 bases lay in between. This CDR3 has 13 residues. Germline V CDR1 and CDR2: KGHSH, LQKENI. CDR3 protein: CASSGGMNTEAFF. The CDR3 DNA reads as TGTGCCAGCTCAGGGGGCATGAACACTGAAGCTTTCTTT.